These 25 T cell receptor beta chains were sequenced from one sample in a study of cytotoxic CD8 clonotypes in ibrutinib-treated CLL. Sequenced by immunoSEQ multiplex PCR; TCRdb stores in-frame clones only, minus some. Of about 140,000 clones in the sample, approximately 90% were seen once. Sequencing was performed on PBMCs, taken after 12 months of ibrutinib treatment. Source of these receptors: a human donor with chronic lymphocytic leukemia.

V is TRBV5-4 and J is TRBJ2-7; 8 nucleotides line up with TRBD1. Germline trimming cut 2 bases from V and 3 bases from J; bases unmatched to any gene: 4. This CDR3 contains 14 residues. Germline assignment: CDR1 SGHNT and CDR2 YYREEE (reference sequence). CDR3 amino acids: CASSFSGQGYEQYF. DNA for the CDR3: TGTGCCAGCAGCTTTTCAGGACAGGGCTACGAGCAGTACTTC.

The chain joins TRBV11-1 to TRBJ1-2, with 9 bases identical to TRBD1. Germline lookup yields CDR1 SGHAT and CDR2 FQDESV (reference sequence). V lost 5 bases and J lost 5; bases outside the gene matches: 15. This CDR3 is built from 17 residues. This CDR3 reads CASSPVLGTGFWYGYTF. The CDR3 bases are TGTGCCAGCAGCCCAGTACTCGGGACAGGGTTTTGGTATGGCTACACCTTC.

The rearrangement uses TRBV7-9 and TRBJ2-7; 9 nucleotides line up with TRBD2. Per germline, CDR1 SEHNR and CDR2 FQNEAQ (reference sequence). The V segment lost 2 bases and the J segment 0 bases; nucleotides outside the gene matches: 8. The CDR3 covers 17 residues. CDR3 DNA: TGTGCCAGCAGCTTACCTGCGACTAGCGGAAGCTCCTACGAGCAGTACTTC. It encodes CASSLPATSGSSYEQYF.

This rearrangement joins TRBV11-2 to TRBJ1-2; no reliable D call. V was shortened by 4 bases and J by 4 bases, with 13 bases between the two germline ends. CDR3 size: 14 residues. CDR1 is SGHAT and CDR2 is FQNNGV in the germline V gene. The CDR3 sequence: CASSSPRRVYGYTF. The DNA for the CDR3 is TGTGCCAGCAGCTCCCCCCGGCGGGTCTATGGCTACACCTTC.

This clone was detected only once. The chain is built from TRBV28 and TRBJ1-1; no definite D call. The germline CDR1 and CDR2 sequences are MDHEN and SYDVKM. This CDR3 region has 13 residues. V shed 2 bases and J shed 5 bases, with 9 bases lying between them. CDR3 loop: CASSLKRVTEAFF. The CDR3, as DNA: TGTGCCAGCAGTTTAAAGAGGGTGACTGAAGCTTTCTTT.

The genes are TRBV28 and TRBJ1-2, with D unclear. CDR1 MDHEN and CDR2 SYDVKM come from the germline V gene. This CDR3 has 16 residues. V was pared by 2 bases and J by 11 bases, with 24 bases between. The CDR3 spells CASSLDGQAVTWYYTF. CDR3 bases: TGTGCCAGCAGTTTAGATGGCCAGGCGGTTACTTGGTATTACACCTTC.

The chain links TRBV5-1 to TRBJ2-7, with 7 bases that match TRBD2. The CDR3 is 17 amino acids. Germline CDR1 and CDR2: SGHRS and YFSETQ. V trimming: 1 base; J trimming: 2 bases; junction bases outside the gene matches: 12. CDR3 residues: CASSLWPAGGIAYEQYF. CDR3 nucleotides: TGCGCCAGCAGCTTGTGGCCAGCCGGGGGGATTGCCTACGAGCAGTACTTC.

The count of this clone is one. The CDR3 protein is CASSLIAGATDTQYF. The CDR3, as DNA: TGTGCCAGCAGCTTGATAGCGGGAGCCACAGATACGCAGTATTTT. This chain links TRBV5-4 with TRBJ2-3, with 9 bases that match TRBD2. Germline V lookup: CDR1 SGHNT, CDR2 YYREEE (reference sequence). There are 15 residues in the CDR3. J lost 2 bases, V lost 1 base, and 2 bases had no gene match.

This clone was observed once. The chain joins TRBV16 to TRBJ2-7; D not resolved. This CDR3 is built from 15 residues. The ends were cut back, 0 bases at V and 5 bases at J, with 14 bases in the middle. The germline V gene encodes CDR1 KGHSY and CDR2 FQNENV. DNA for the CDR3: TGTGCCAGCAGCCAATCGTGGTCGATTCCGGACGAGCAGTACTTC. It is translated as CASSQSWSIPDEQYF.

The chain is built from TRBV7-8 and TRBJ1-5, with no clear D. Trimming removed 1 base from V and 0 bases from J, with 4 bases in between. Germline-derived CDR1 and CDR2 are SGHVS and FQNEAQ. The CDR3 is made up of 14 amino acids. The CDR3 spells CASSLGVSNQPQHF. CDR3 DNA sequence: TGTGCCAGCAGCTTAGGTGTTAGCAATCAGCCCCAGCATTTT.

The rearrangement joins TRBV6-1 to TRBJ2-2; no firm D call. The V end lost 3 bases, the J end lost 3 bases, and 5 bases lay between the germline ends. The CDR3 is 13 amino acids. The V gene's germline CDR1 is MNHNS and CDR2 SASEGT. CDR3 in DNA: TGTGCCAGCAGTGATTACCACACCGGGGAGCTGTTTTTT. It codes for CASSDYHTGELFF.

The chain carries TRBV30 and TRBJ2-3, with TRBD2 matching over 13 bases. V lost 1 base to trimming and J lost 2 bases; unmatched junction nucleotides: 3. The CDR3 consists of 16 residues. Germline loops: CDR1 GTSNPN, CDR2 SVGIG (reference sequence). The DNA for the CDR3 is TGTGCCTGGAGTGGGGGGACTAGCGGGATCACAGATACGCAGTATTTT. Translated, it gives CAWSGGTSGITDTQYF.

This clone has only one observation. V and J are TRBV10-3 and TRBJ2-3; TRBD2 matches at 13 bases. Germline CDR1 is ENHRY and CDR2 is SYGVKD. The CDR3 is 17 residues long. The trim removed 5 bases at V and 2 bases at J, leaving 7 bases unmatched. The CDR3 is CAISPEGLAGTTDTQYF. The CDR3 bases are TGTGCCATCAGTCCCGAGGGACTAGCGGGAACCACAGATACGCAGTATTTT.

The chain employs TRBV4-3 and TRBJ2-1, with a possible D match to TRBD1 (6 bases). V lost 8 bases to trimming and J lost 4 bases, with 15 bases between them. Looked up from germline, CDR1 is LGHNA and CDR2 is YSLEER. This CDR3 contains 14 residues. The CDR3, as DNA: TGCGCCAGCGGGGGCGGAGGAGATTACAATGAGCAGTTCTTC. Its protein is CASGGGGDYNEQFF.

V is TRBV2 and J is TRBJ2-1; no clear D gene. V shed 6 bases and J shed 10 bases, with 10 bases lying between them. The germline V gene has CDR1 SNHLY and CDR2 FYNNEI. The CDR3 spans 11 residues. The CDR3 spells CASRLVAEQFF. In DNA, the CDR3 is TGTGCCAGCAGGTTGGTCGCAGAGCAGTTCTTC.

The chain links TRBV18 to TRBJ2-7; 8 bases match TRBD2. J lost 0 bases, V lost 2 bases, and 12 bases had no gene match. CDR1 is KGHSH and CDR2 is LQKENI in the germline V gene. This CDR3 is 18 amino acids long. This chain's CDR3 is CASSPTQLAEGLSYEQYF. In nucleotides, the CDR3 is TGTGCCAGCTCACCAACGCAACTAGCGGAAGGACTCTCCTACGAGCAGTACTTC.

The genes are TRBV11-2 and TRBJ1-2, with D maybe TRBD1 (5 bases). V was clipped by 1 base and J by 7 bases, with 7 bases between them. The CDR3 is 12 amino acids. Germline V gene lookup returns CDR1 SGHAT and CDR2 FQNNGV. CDR3 nucleotides: TGTGCCAGCAGCTTAGTCACAGGTGGCTACACCTTC. Translated, it gives CASSLVTGGYTF. The full variable domain, in which reference TRBV11-2 and TRBJ1-2 provide the parts outside the CDR3, is EAGVAQSPRYKIIEKRQSVAFWCNPISGHATLYWYQQILGQGPKLLIQFQNNGVVDDSQLPKDRFSAERLKGVDSTLKIQPAKLEDSAVYLCASSLVTGGYTFGSGTRLTVV.

The chain uses TRBV19 and TRBJ2-1; TRBD2 aligns across 10 bases. Trimming cost V 4 bases and J 2 bases; bases outside gene matches: 8. The V gene's germline CDR1 is LNHDA and CDR2 SQIVND (reference sequence). The CDR3 spans 17 residues. CDR3 bases: TGTGCCAGTAGTACTCTAGCGGGAGCCCGAACCTACAATGAGCAGTTCTTC. Protein sequence: CASSTLAGARTYNEQFF.

The genes are TRBV19 and TRBJ2-7, with D unclear. Germline V CDR1 and CDR2: LNHDA, SQIVND (reference sequence). CDR3 length: 13 residues. V lost 4 bases, J lost 0 bases, and 7 bases lay in between. This CDR3 reads CASSSLFSYEQYF. The DNA of the CDR3 is TGTGCCAGTAGTAGTTTGTTCTCCTACGAGCAGTACTTC.

This clone was observed a few times. This CDR3 is CASRPDQGSINEQFF. In DNA form, the CDR3 reads TGTGCCAGCAGGCCGGACCAGGGGTCCATCAATGAGCAGTTCTTC. The gene calls are TRBV6-5 and TRBJ2-1; TRBD1 is a possible D gene (6 bases). Germline CDR1 and CDR2: MNHEY and SVGAGI. V lost 6 bases and J lost 6, with 18 bases in between. This CDR3 is built from 15 residues.

The chain recombines TRBV18 with TRBJ1-1; D remains ambiguous. The germline V gene encodes CDR1 KGHSH and CDR2 LQKENI. Trimming pared 4 bases from V and 1 base from J, leaving 4 bases between. The CDR3 has 12 residues. The CDR3 sequence: CASSLSNTEAFF. The DNA of the CDR3 is TGTGCCAGCTCACTCTCGAACACTGAAGCTTTCTTT.

Remarks on this clone: At the DNA level, this CDR3 is encoded by other sequences in the same sample as well. The genes are TRBV7-9 and TRBJ2-2; D is unclear. The V and J ends lost 8 bases and 1 base respectively, with 8 bases between them. This CDR3 is built from 13 residues. The germline gives CDR1 SEHNR, CDR2 FQNEAQ (reference sequence). The CDR3 sequence is CASRRRNTGELFF. The CDR3 DNA follows: TGTGCCAGCCGTCGCCGGAACACCGGGGAGCTGTTTTTT.

This clone was seen only once. J is TRBJ2-4 and V is TRBV29-1; D is unclear. Trimming stripped 2 bases from V and 9 bases from J, with 8 bases between. CDR3 length equals 11 residues. Per germline, CDR1 SQVTM and CDR2 ANQGSEA. CDR3 loop: CSVEMGIIQYF. The CDR3 bases are TGCAGCGTTGAAATGGGGATCATTCAGTACTTC.

This clone was seen a single time. The rearrangement joins TRBV28 to TRBJ2-7; D unresolved. Germline V gene lookup returns CDR1 MDHEN and CDR2 SYDVKM. This CDR3 comprises 13 residues. The V end was cut by 2 bases, the J end by 0 bases, with 5 bases between. The CDR3 sequence: CASSLSISYEQYF. The CDR3 coding sequence is TGTGCCAGCAGTTTAAGTATCTCCTACGAGCAGTACTTC.

The chain employs TRBV11-3 and TRBJ2-2, with D perhaps given as TRBD1 or TRBD2 (5 bases each). The V end was cut by 4 bases, the J end by 4 bases, with 13 bases between. Germline lookup yields CDR1 SGHNT and CDR2 YENEEA. There are 15 residues in the CDR3. For the CDR3, the DNA is TGTGCCAGCAGCTCCACCGGGACGGGCACCGGGGAGCTGTTTTTT. It is translated as CASSSTGTGTGELFF.